Listed here is a single T cell receptor beta chain. This specimen belongs to a study of blood T cell repertoires in COVID-19. Study-level information: There were acute and convalescent COVID-19 samples, and they came from the United States, Italy and Spain. T cells, B-cell-depleted T cells, or PBMCs provided the cDNA or gDNA that served as material.

Assay: immunoSEQ multiplex PCR; the TCRdb copy retains only in-frame clones and omits some. This sample carries about 150,000 clones, just over 85% of them seen once, and the ten largest clones take around 3.5%. The CDR3 runs 17 residues. After removal of 5 bases from V and 3 bases from J, the junction contained 9 bases not matched to a gene. The germline gives CDR1 SGHTA, CDR2 FQGNSA. Input material: peripheral blood. The sequence derives from a man in his sixties or seventies with acute or convalescent COVID-19. J is TRBJ1-5 and V is TRBV7-2; 11 bases are shared with TRBD1. This CDR3 is CASSPTGTGGTNQPQHF. The CDR3 bases are TGTGCCAGCAGCCCGACCGGGACAGGGGGAACCAATCAGCCCCAGCATTTT. Based on the CDR3 plus reference TRBV7-2 and TRBJ1-5, the full variable domain is GAGVSQSPSNKVTEKGKDVELRCDPISGHTALYWYRQSLGQGLEFLIYFQGNSAPDKSGLPSDRFSAERTGGSVSTLTIQRTQQEDSAVYLCASSPTGTGGTNQPQHFGDGTRLSIL.